One sample yielded the 19 T cell receptor beta chains listed below, sequenced in a study of OX40 agonist ivuxolimab in advanced cancers. Generated by immunoSEQ multiplex PCR, the TCRdb table keeps only in-frame clones and is missing some. The table includes 30,000 or so clones, about 84% detected once. Sequencing was performed on CD4+ or CD8+ T cells sorted from blood, taken in a trial of the OX40 agonist ivuxolimab. All receptors come from an adult with an advanced solid tumor such as melanoma, head and neck, liver or kidney cancer.

For the CDR3, the DNA is TGCGCCAGCAGCACCCTGACAGGGTACAATGAGCAGTTCTTC. This sequence encodes CASSTLTGYNEQFF. The chain is built from TRBV5-1 and TRBJ2-1; 7 bases agree with TRBD1. Trimming removed 4 bases from V and 4 bases from J; junction bases left unmatched: 5. Germline V gene lookup returns CDR1 SGHRS and CDR2 YFSETQ. The CDR3 is 14 residues long.

This chain uses TRBV7-6 with TRBJ2-5; TRBD2 agrees at 14 bases. CDR3 length: 18 amino acids. V was clipped by 4 bases and J by 4 bases; unmatched bases: 11. CDR1 is SGHVS, CDR2 FNYEAQ, per germline. CDR3 sequence: CASSSTGTSGGPLETQYF. Here the CDR3 DNA reads TGTGCCAGCAGCTCGACCGGGACTAGCGGGGGTCCCCTAGAGACCCAGTACTTC.

The chain recombines TRBV27 with TRBJ2-7, with a tentative D call TRBD1 (5 bases). CDR3 length equals 13 residues. The germline V gene encodes CDR1 MNHEY and CDR2 SMNVEV (reference sequence). V was pared by 6 bases and J by 2 bases, with 11 bases between. The CDR3 is CASSLLGPYEQYF. DNA for the CDR3: TGTGCCAGCAGCCTGTTGGGGCCCTACGAGCAGTACTTC.

The CDR3 DNA follows: TGCGCCAGCAGCCCCACTTTGGGCCGGGACACTGAAGCTTTCTTT. It specifies CASSPTLGRDTEAFF. This chain connects TRBV5-1 to TRBJ1-1; D not certain. This CDR3 contains 15 residues. Per germline, CDR1 SGHRS and CDR2 YFSETQ. V gave up 4 bases and J gave up 3 bases, with 16 bases separating them. Using reference TRBV5-1 and TRBJ1-1 for the parts outside the CDR3, the full variable domain is KAGVTQTPRYLIKTRGQQVTLSCSPISGHRSVSWYQQTPGQGLQFLFEYFSETQRNKGNFPGRFSGRQFSNSRSEMNVSTLELGDSALYLCASSPTLGRDTEAFFGQGTRLTVV.

This clone was seen only a few times. The V gene is TRBV6-1, the J gene TRBJ2-1; 9 bases fit TRBD2. CDR1 is MNHNS and CDR2 is SASEGT in the germline V gene. There are 15 residues in the CDR3. Trimming at V came to 3 bases and at J to 7 bases, leaving 7 bases not matched to a gene. CDR3 loop: CASSDIAGDTNEQFF. The CDR3 DNA sequence: TGTGCCAGCAGTGACATAGCGGGGGATACAAATGAGCAGTTCTTC.

Only one count was recorded for this clone. The gene calls are TRBV7-6 and TRBJ2-2, with TRBD2 identical over 7 bases. The CDR3 spans 19 residues. Looked up from germline, CDR1 is SGHVS and CDR2 is FNYEAQ. V lost 5 bases and J lost 0; bases outside the gene matches: 15. The DNA for the CDR3 is TGTGCCAGCAGCCCACTTCCAGCGGGAAGAAACCCGAACACCGGGGAGCTGTTTTTT. It specifies CASSPLPAGRNPNTGELFF.

J is TRBJ1-3 and V is TRBV5-4; no clear D. CDR1 is SGHNT, CDR2 YYREEE, per germline (reference sequence). This CDR3 contains 16 residues. The V end lost 0 bases, the J end lost 3 bases, and 13 bases lay between the germline ends. The DNA for the CDR3 is TGTGCCAGCAGCTTGGGAGGGTCCGGAGATGGAAACACCATATATTTT. Protein product: CASSLGGSGDGNTIYF.

This sequence joins TRBV28 and TRBJ2-3; D gene uncertain. The CDR3 spans 15 residues. V dropped 8 bases and J dropped 2 bases, with 17 bases sitting between them. Per germline, CDR1 MDHEN and CDR2 SYDVKM. The DNA for the CDR3 is TGTGCCAGCCGAACCCTTCTAGTTTCCACAGATACGCAGTATTTT. Translated: CASRTLLVSTDTQYF.

This sequence joins TRBV19 and TRBJ2-7; 13 positions agree with TRBD2. Trimming removed 3 bases from V and 2 bases from J; junction bases left unmatched: 13. There are 19 residues in the CDR3. CDR1 and CDR2 from the germline V gene are LNHDA and SQIVND (reference sequence). In nucleotides, the CDR3 is TGTGCCAGTAGTATCTTCCCTACTAGCGGGAGGGCGAATCCCTACGAGCAGTACTTC. Protein sequence: CASSIFPTSGRANPYEQYF.

This chain uses TRBV7-3 with TRBJ1-1; tentatively, D is TRBD1 (5 bases). Germline V gene sequence: CDR1 SGHTA, CDR2 FQGTGA. The CDR3 totals 13 residues. Trimming took off 6 bases at V and 4 bases at J, with 12 bases between the two ends. In DNA, the CDR3 is TGTGCCAGCAGTCCGCTGGGGGGCACTGAAGCTTTCTTT. Translating gives CASSPLGGTEAFF.

The V call is TRBV4-1, the J call TRBJ2-1; 7 nucleotides align to TRBD1. The trim removed 1 base at V and 7 bases at J, leaving 4 bases unmatched. This CDR3 has 14 amino acids. CDR1 and CDR2 (germline): MGHRA, YSYEKL. The CDR3 DNA sequence: TGCGCCAGCAGCCAAGGACAGGGTGGAAATGAGCAGTTCTTC. Translation: CASSQGQGGNEQFF.

This clone was recorded a few times. The V call is TRBV6-4, the J call TRBJ1-5; maybe TRBD1 (6 bases). The CDR3 has 14 amino acids. V was shortened by 4 bases and J by 7 bases, with 14 bases between the two germline ends. Germline CDR1 is MRHNA and CDR2 is SNTAGT. The CDR3 loop is CASSADSAGQPQHF. The CDR3 DNA sequence: TGTGCCAGCAGTGCGGACAGTGCCGGGCAGCCCCAGCATTTT.

The chain has TRBV7-6 and TRBJ1-4; a possible D gene is TRBD1 (5 bases). The V gene's germline CDR1 is SGHVS and CDR2 FNYEAQ. The V gene lost 1 base and the J gene lost 6 bases, with 12 bases spanning the gap. CDR3 length: 15 residues. CDR3 DNA sequence: TGTGCCAGCAGCTTAGACGCAGGGATTGATGAAAAACTGTTTTTT. Its translation is CASSLDAGIDEKLFF.

The chain employs TRBV5-6 and TRBJ2-7; TRBD1 agrees at 8 bases. Germline trimming cut 4 bases from V and 3 bases from J; bases unmatched to any gene: 6. The CDR3 runs 14 residues. Per germline, CDR1 SGHDT and CDR2 YYEEEE. This CDR3 is CASSPGGSFYEQYF. The DNA of the CDR3 is TGTGCCAGCAGCCCAGGGGGCAGCTTCTACGAGCAGTACTTC.

V and J are TRBV7-3 and TRBJ2-3, with D unresolved. V lost 2 bases, J lost 2 bases, and 5 bases lay in between. This CDR3 comprises 13 residues. Germline V gene sequence: CDR1 SGHTA, CDR2 FQGTGA. CDR3 sequence reads: CASSLSPTDTQYF. DNA of the CDR3: TGTGCCAGCAGCTTATCCCCCACAGATACGCAGTATTTT.

The chain uses TRBV4-2 and TRBJ2-5, with D tentatively TRBD2 (6 bases). CDR1 and CDR2 (germline): LGHNA, YNFKEQ. The CDR3 extends over 16 amino acids. V was trimmed by 1 base and J by 5 bases, leaving 17 bases between them. Written as DNA, the CDR3 is TGTGCCAGCAGCCAAGGCGAGGGACTTGATTTTGAGACCCAGTACTTC. Translating it yields CASSQGEGLDFETQYF.

The chain carries TRBV6-5 and TRBJ2-5, with D possibly being TRBD1 (8 bases). Trimming took 3 bases from V and 11 from J, leaving 19 bases between them. Germline V CDR1 and CDR2: MNHEY, SVGAGI. The CDR3 contains 14 residues. CDR3 protein: CASSYLDRAGEQYF. CDR3 in DNA: TGTGCCAGCAGTTATCTGGACAGGGCGGGAGAGCAGTACTTC.

This clone was recorded once. The CDR3 spells CASSSYPTGQASYEQYF. CDR3 coding DNA: TGCGCCAGCAGCTCCTACCCGACGGGACAGGCCTCCTACGAGCAGTACTTC. This chain links TRBV5-1 with TRBJ2-7; 8 bases match TRBD1. The V segment lost 3 bases and the J segment 0 bases; nucleotides outside the gene matches: 11. The germline CDR1 and CDR2 sequences are SGHRS and YFSETQ. The length of the CDR3 is 17 residues.

The rearrangement uses TRBV5-1 and TRBJ2-7, with TRBD2 matching over 12 bases. CDR3 length equals 15 residues. Trimming took 2 bases from V and 4 from J; bases not matched to a gene: 4. In germline, CDR1 is SGHRS, CDR2 YFSETQ. CDR3 in DNA: TGCGCCAGCAGCTTTCAACTAGCGGGAGGTTACGAGCAGTACTTC. Protein: CASSFQLAGGYEQYF.